This T cell receptor beta chain was observed in a study of blood T cells in healthy people across ages (dated by TCRdb to 2015 to 2017). At the level of the whole study: In model experiments, template switching captured roughly one uniquely barcoded TCR beta cDNA molecule for every two T cells. To track age-related changes in TCR beta repertoire diversity, the study relied on deep sequencing normalized with unique cDNA molecular identifiers. Donors were grouped into four age groups: young (average 16 years), middle-aged (39), aged (around 62) and long-lived (less than 85). To avoid experimental bias, donors of different ages were spread randomly across the sequencing lanes. The study analyzed two additional independent replicas of 1 million unique cDNA reads from the same blood draw for two donors, one aged 18 to 30 and one aged 80 or older. Overall study results and their limits: Total diversity estimates from one million sequenced T cells were considered lower bounds and underestimates. Observed TCR beta diversity per million T cells fell roughly linearly with age, and a significant reduction was already apparent by age around 40. Because donor CMV infection status was unknown, age-related changes in expanded clonotypes were potentially confounded. Since profiling was done on bulk unsorted PBMCs, naive and antigen-experienced compartments could not be conclusively compared. The long-lived group showed more naive CD4+ T cells, fewer expanded clones and increased TCR diversity than the aged group, suggesting age selection. Observed TCR beta diversity correlated strongly with the percentage of naive T cells measured by flow cytometry.

The CDR3 sequence holds 14 residues, the cysteine and phenylalanine included. Solely the CDR3 DNA is kept, with 42 bases framed from the first base. CDR1 and CDR2, per the germline V gene (reference sequence), are LGHDT and YNNKEL. Deletion took 4 bases off V and 1 base off J, with a span of 11 bases between the germline ends. The donors were roughly 39 Caucasian individuals from Russia, aged roughly 6 to 100 years, who were systemically healthy. Around 9.9 milliliters of peripheral blood were collected from each donor into EDTA-treated Vacutainer tubes. Ficoll-Paque density-gradient centrifugation was used to isolate PBMCs, with at least 7 million per sample. Trizol reagent was used to extract total RNA from the PBMCs, yielding at least 6 micrograms per sample. For every donor, an aliquot of PBMCs went through flow cytometry to measure the percentages of naive CD45RAhigh/CD27high T cells. Receptors were amplified or captured by 5' RACE. The instrument given in TCRdb is Illumina HiSeq 2500. A second PCR of 7 to 11 cycles was run with a J-beta primer mix and a sample-barcoded 5' primer. A template-switch 5' adaptor carrying 12 random nucleotides introduced a unique molecular identifier onto each TCR beta cDNA molecule. Each sample yielded at least 2.5 million CDR3-containing paired-end reads. The Mint cDNA synthesis kit, primed by a TRBC-specific oligonucleotide, was used to synthesize first-strand cDNA from all RNA. Following uracil-DNA glycosylase treatment, all cDNA underwent a first 18-cycle PCR with the universal primers M1SS and BC2_uni_R. The original methods were these. For normalization, 1 million high-quality reads, each with a distinct molecular identifier, were randomly selected from each sample. Instead of being binned into consensus sequences, reads with shared molecular identifiers were discarded. MiTCR, run with a Q25 quality threshold and the strictest error-elimination algorithm, handled CDR3 identification, clonotype clustering and error correction. A nonparametric unseen species model with Euler transformation was used to estimate lower-bound total TCR beta diversity. TCRdb redid the processing of the public reads, applying fastp at Q25 and MiXCR, and retained in-frame beta chains. One record per CDR3 amino acid sequence lists the most common genes and DNA. Clone size and V and J calls follow TCRdb, not the original study. The sample contains more than 700,000 distinct CDR3 sequences, about 53% of them found a single time. The ten largest clones represent about two fifths of the sample.

This clonotype is a singleton in its sample. The antigen this receptor binds is unknown. No base quality information exists; no much larger clone differs at one position. One read alone is weak evidence. The specimen was blood. This clonotype was sampled from a man of 80 years or more in good health. The rearrangement combines TRBV3-1 with TRBJ2-7; no D gene can be assigned with confidence. CDR3 loop: CASSPLKASYEQYF. DNA sequence: TGTGCCAGCAGCCCCCTGAAGGCATCCTACGAGCAGTACTTC.